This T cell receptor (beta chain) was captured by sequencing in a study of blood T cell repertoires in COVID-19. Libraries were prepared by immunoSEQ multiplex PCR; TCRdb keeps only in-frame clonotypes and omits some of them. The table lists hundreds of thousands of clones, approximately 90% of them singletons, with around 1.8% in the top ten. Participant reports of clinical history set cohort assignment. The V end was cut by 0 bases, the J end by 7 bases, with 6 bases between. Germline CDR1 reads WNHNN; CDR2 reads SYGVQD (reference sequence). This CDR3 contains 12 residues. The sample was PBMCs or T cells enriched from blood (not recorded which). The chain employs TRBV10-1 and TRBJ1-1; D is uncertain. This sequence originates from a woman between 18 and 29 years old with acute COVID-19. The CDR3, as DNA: TGCGCCAGCAGTGAGTCTGGCCGTGAAGCTTTCTTT. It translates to CASSESGREAFF.